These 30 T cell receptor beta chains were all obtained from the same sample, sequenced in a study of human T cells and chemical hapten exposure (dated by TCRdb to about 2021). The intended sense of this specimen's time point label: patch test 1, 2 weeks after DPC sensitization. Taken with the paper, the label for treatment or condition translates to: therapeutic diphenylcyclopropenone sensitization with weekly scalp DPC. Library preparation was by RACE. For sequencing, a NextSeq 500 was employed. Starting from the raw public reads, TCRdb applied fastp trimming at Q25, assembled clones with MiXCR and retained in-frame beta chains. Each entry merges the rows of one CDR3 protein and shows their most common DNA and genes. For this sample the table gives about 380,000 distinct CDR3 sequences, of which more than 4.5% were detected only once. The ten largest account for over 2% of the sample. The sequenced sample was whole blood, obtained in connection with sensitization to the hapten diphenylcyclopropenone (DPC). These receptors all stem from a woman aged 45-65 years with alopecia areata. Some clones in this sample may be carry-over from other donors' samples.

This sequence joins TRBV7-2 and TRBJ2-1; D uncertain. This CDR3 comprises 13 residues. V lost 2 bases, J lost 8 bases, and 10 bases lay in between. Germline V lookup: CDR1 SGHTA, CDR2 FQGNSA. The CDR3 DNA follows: TGTGCCAGCAGCTTAAGGTTCTGGGATGAGCAGTTCTTC. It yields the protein CASSLRFWDEQFF.

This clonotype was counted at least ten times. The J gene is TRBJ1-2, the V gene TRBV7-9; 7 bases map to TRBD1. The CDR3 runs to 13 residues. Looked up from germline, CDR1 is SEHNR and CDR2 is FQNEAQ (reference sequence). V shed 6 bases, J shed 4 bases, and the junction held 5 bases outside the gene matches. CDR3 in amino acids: CASSSGTAYGYTF. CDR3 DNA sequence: TGTGCCAGCAGTTCCGGGACAGCCTATGGCTACACCTTC.

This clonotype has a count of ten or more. The CDR3 protein is CASSPTSGVQPQHF. CDR3 coding DNA: TGTGCCAGCAGCCCCACGTCAGGGGTTCAGCCCCAGCATTTT. V is TRBV7-9 and J is TRBJ1-5; D might be TRBD1 (6 bases). The germline gives CDR1 SEHNR, CDR2 FQNEAQ (reference sequence). The CDR3 covers 14 residues. With 5 bases removed from V and 6 bases from J, the gap between germline ends came to 14 bases.

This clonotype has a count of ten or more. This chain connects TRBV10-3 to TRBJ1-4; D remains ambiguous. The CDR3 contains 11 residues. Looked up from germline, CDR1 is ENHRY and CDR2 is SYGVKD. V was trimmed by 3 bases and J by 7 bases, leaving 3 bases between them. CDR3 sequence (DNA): TGTGCCATCAGTGACGGTGAAAAACTGTTTTTT. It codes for CAISDGEKLFF.

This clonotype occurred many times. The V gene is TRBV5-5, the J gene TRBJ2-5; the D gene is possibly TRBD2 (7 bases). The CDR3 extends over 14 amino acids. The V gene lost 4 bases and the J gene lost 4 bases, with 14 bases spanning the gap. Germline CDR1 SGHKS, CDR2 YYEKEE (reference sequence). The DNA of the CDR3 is TGTGCCAGCAGCCCCTCCGGGGGGCGAGAGACCCAGTACTTC. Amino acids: CASSPSGGRETQYF.

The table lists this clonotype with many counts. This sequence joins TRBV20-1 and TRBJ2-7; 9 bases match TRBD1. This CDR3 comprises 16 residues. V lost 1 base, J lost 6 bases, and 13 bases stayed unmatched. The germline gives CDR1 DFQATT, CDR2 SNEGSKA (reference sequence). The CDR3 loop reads CSARAHPGQGDSEQYF. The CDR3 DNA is TGCAGTGCTAGAGCGCACCCGGGACAGGGAGATAGCGAGCAGTACTTC.

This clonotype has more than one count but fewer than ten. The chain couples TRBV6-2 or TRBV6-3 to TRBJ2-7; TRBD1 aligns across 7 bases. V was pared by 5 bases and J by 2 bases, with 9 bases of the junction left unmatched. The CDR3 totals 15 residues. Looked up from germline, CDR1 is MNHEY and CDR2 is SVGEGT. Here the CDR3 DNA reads TGTGCCAGCAGTCCGCTGCCGGGACAGACCTACGAGCAGTACTTC. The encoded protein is CASSPLPGQTYEQYF.

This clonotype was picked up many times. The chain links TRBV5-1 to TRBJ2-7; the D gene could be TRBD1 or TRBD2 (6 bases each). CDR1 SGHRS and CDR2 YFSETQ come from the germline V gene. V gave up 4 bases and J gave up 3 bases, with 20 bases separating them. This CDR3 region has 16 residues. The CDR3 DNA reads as TGCGCCAGCAGCCTCTCCGGGACCGGGGGCGTCTACGAGCAGTACTTC. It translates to CASSLSGTGGVYEQYF. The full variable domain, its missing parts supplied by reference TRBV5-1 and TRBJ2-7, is KAGVTQTPRYLIKTRGQQVTLSCSPISGHRSVSWYQQTPGQGLQFLFEYFSETQRNKGNFPGRFSGRQFSNSRSEMNVSTLELGDSALYLCASSLSGTGGVYEQYFGPGTRLTVT.

CDR3 DNA: TGTGCCAGCAGTTACCCCGGCCAGGGGGGCCGGACTGAAGCTTTCTTT. Encoded protein: CASSYPGQGGRTEAFF. The chain links TRBV6-6 to TRBJ1-1; 7 bases fit TRBD1. V shed 2 bases, J shed 5 bases, and the junction held 11 bases outside the gene matches. In germline, CDR1 is MNHNY, CDR2 SVGAGI (reference sequence). The length of the CDR3 is 16 residues.

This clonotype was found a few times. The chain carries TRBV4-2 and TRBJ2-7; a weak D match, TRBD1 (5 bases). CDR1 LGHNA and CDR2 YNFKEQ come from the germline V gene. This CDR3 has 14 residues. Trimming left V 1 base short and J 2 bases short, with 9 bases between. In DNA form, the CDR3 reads TGTGCCAGCAGCCAAGGAGACAGAGCCTACGAGCAGTACTTC. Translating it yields CASSQGDRAYEQYF.

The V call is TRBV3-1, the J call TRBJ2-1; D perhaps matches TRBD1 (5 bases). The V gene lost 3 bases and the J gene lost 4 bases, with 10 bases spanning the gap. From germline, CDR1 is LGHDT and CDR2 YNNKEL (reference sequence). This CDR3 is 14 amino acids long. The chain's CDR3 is CASSHFDSYNEQFF. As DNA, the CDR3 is TGTGCCAGCAGCCACTTTGACAGTTACAATGAGCAGTTCTTC.

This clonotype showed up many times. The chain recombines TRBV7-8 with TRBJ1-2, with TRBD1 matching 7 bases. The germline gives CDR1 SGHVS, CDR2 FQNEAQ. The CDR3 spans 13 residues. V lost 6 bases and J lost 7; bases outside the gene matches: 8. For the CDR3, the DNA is TGTGCCAGCAGTCAAGACAGGGTCGGTGGCTACACCTTC. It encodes CASSQDRVGGYTF.

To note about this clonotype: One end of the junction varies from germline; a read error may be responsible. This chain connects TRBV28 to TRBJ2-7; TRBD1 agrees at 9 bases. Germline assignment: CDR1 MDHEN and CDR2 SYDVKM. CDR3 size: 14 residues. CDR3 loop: CASSLLTGGSPHAF. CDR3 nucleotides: TGTGCCAGCAGTTTATTGACAGGGGGTTCCCCCCACGCTTTC.

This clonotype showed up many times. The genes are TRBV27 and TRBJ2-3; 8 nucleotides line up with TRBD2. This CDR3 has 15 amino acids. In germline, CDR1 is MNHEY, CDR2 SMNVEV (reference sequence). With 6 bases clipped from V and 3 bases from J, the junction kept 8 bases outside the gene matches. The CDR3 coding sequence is TGTGCCAGCAGAGGTAGCGGGACTGGAACAGATACGCAGTATTTT. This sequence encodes CASRGSGTGTDTQYF.

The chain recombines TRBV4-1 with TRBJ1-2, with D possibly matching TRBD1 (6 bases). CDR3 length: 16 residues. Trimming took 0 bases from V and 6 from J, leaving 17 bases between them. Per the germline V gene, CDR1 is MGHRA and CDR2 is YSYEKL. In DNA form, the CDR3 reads TGCGCCAGCAGCCAAGATCTGCAGGGGTTAATGAATGGCTACACCTTC. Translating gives CASSQDLQGLMNGYTF.

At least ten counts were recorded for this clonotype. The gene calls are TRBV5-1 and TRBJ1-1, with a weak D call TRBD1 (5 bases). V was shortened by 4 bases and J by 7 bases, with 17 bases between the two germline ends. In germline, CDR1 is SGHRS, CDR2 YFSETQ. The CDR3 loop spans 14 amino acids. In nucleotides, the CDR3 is TGCGCCAGCAGCCCCGGGACCGCGATGGGTGAAGCTTTCTTT. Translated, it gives CASSPGTAMGEAFF.

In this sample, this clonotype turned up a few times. The CDR3 sequence is CASSRDSFYEQYF. The CDR3 nucleotides are TGTGCCAGCAGTCGGGACAGTTTCTACGAGCAGTACTTC. The chain links TRBV5-5 to TRBJ2-7, with 7 nucleotides matching TRBD1. The CDR3 runs 13 residues. Trimming removed 5 bases from V and 3 bases from J; junction bases left unmatched: 5. Germline V CDR1 and CDR2: SGHKS, YYEKEE (reference sequence).

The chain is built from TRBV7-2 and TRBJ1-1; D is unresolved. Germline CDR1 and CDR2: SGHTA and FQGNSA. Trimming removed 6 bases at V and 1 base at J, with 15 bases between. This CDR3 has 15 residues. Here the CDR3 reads CASSLTPFGNTEAFF. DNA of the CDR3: TGTGCCAGCAGTTTAACCCCGTTCGGGAACACTGAAGCTTTCTTT.

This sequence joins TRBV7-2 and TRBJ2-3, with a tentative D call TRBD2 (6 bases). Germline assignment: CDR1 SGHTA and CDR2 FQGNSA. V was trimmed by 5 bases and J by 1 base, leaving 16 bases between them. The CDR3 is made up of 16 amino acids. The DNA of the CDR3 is TGTGCCAGCAGCCGTAACCCGGGGGACCGCACAGATACGCAGTATTTT. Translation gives CASSRNPGDRTDTQYF.

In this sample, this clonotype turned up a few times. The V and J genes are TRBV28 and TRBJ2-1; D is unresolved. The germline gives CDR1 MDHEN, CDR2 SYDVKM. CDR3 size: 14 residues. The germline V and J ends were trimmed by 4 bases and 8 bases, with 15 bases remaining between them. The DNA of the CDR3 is TGTGCCAGCAGTTCCCAAACGAAATACGATGAGCAGTTCTTC. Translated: CASSSQTKYDEQFF.

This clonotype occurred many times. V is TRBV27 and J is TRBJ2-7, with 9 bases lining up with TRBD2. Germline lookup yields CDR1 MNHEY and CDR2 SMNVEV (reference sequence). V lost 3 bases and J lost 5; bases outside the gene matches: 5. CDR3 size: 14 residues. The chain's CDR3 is CASSFSGSSNEQYF. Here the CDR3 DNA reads TGTGCCAGCAGTTTTAGCGGGAGTTCCAACGAGCAGTACTTC.

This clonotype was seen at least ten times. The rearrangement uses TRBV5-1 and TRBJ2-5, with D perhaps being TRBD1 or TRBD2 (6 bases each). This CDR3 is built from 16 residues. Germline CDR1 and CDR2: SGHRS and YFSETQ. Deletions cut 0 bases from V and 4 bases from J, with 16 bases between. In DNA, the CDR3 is TGCGCCAGCAGCTTGGATCCGGGGGCAAGGGGAGAGACCCAGTACTTC. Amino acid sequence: CASSLDPGARGETQYF.

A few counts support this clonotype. The CDR3 sequence: CASSSGSNTDTQYF. The CDR3 bases are TGTGCCAGCAGTTCAGGGTCCAACACAGATACGCAGTATTTT. This chain joins TRBV27 and TRBJ2-3; tentative D call: TRBD1 (5 bases). The CDR3 spans 14 residues. Trimming took off 4 bases at V and 2 bases at J, with 10 bases between the two ends. In germline, CDR1 is MNHEY, CDR2 SMNVEV (reference sequence).

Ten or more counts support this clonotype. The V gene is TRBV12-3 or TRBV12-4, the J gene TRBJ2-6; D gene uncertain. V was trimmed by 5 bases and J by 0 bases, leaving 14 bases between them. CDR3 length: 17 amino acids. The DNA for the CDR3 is TGTGCCAGCAGTCCCCTTCCTAGGTTCTCTGGGGCCAACGTCCTGACTTTC. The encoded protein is CASSPLPRFSGANVLTF.

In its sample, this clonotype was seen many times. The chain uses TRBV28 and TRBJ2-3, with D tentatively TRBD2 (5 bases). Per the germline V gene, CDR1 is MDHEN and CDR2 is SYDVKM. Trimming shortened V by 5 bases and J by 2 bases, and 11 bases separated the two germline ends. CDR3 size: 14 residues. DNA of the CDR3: TGTGCCAGCAGTCGAGGGCAATACACAGATACGCAGTATTTT. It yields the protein CASSRGQYTDTQYF.

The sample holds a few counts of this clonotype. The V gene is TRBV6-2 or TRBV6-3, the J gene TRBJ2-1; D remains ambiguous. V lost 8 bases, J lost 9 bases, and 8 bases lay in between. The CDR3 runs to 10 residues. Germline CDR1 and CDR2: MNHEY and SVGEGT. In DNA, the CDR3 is TGTGCCAGCGGAAGGAGTGAGCAGTTCTTC. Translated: CASGRSEQFF.

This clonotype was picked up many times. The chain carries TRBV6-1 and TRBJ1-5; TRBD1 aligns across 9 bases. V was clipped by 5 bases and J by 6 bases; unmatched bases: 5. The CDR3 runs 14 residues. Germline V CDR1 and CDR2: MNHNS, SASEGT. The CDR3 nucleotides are TGTGCCAGCAGTATGACAGGGGGTAGTCAGCCCCAGCATTTT. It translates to CASSMTGGSQPQHF.

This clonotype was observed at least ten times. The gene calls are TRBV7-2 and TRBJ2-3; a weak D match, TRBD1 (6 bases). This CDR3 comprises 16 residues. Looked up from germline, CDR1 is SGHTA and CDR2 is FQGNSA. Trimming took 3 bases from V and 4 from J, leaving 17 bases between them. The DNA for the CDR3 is TGTGCCAGCAGCTTGACGGGAACAGGGTGGGCAGATACGCAGTATTTT. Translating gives CASSLTGTGWADTQYF. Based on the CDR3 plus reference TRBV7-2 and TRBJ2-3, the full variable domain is GAGVSQSPSNKVTEKGKDVELRCDPISGHTALYWYRQSLGQGLEFLIYFQGNSAPDKSGLPSDRFSAERTGGSVSTLTIQRTQQEDSAVYLCASSLTGTGWADTQYFGPGTRLTVL.

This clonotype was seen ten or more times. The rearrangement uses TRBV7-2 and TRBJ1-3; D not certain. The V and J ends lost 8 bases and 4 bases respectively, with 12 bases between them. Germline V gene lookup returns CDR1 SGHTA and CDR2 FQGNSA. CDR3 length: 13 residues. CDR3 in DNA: TGTGCCAGCGCCCTCTCGCCAGGAAACACCATATATTTT. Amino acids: CASALSPGNTIYF.

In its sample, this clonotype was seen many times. The CDR3 region is CASSQFTGINEQFF. DNA for the CDR3: TGCGCCAGCAGCCAATTTACAGGGATTAATGAGCAGTTCTTC. The chain joins TRBV4-3 to TRBJ2-1; D might be TRBD1 (6 bases). The CDR3 sequence is 14 residues long. V was clipped by 2 bases and J by 7 bases, with 12 bases between them. CDR1 and CDR2 (germline): LGHNA, YSLEER.